This TCR beta chain is from a study of vaccination effects on CD4 cells after COVID-19. Study at large: Post-vaccine sampling occurred a median 72 days after the second dose.

Study conclusions and caveats: Researchers reported few convalescent patients and no early post-infection timepoints in the study.

Concerning this clone itself: The antigen remains undetermined.

J lost 6 bases, V lost 4 bases, and 15 bases had no gene match. The CDR3 contains 18 residues. CDR1 is PRHDT and CDR2 is FYEKMQ in the germline V gene (reference sequence). Only in-frame clones appear in the TCRdb table, and some are missing; sequencing was by immunoSEQ multiplex PCR. The data show 25,000 to 30,000 clones, roughly 74% seen once. Before any sequencing was done, the ViraFEST assay used viral peptide pools to expand antigen-specific CD4+ T cells. The culture ran for less than 12 days, and then CD4+ T cells were isolated. The vaccine given was either BNT162b2 or mRNA-1273, in two doses. About 2 million PBMC were placed in each well, which was supplemented with approximately 9.2 IU/ml IL-2 and 10 ug/ml peptides. A half-volume exchange with IL-2 medium occurred on days 3 and 7.

Source: CD4+ T cells from PBMCs cultured with HCoV-NL63 spike peptides, taken after COVID-19 vaccination. This sequence was found in a human donor who received a COVID-19 vaccine. The chain has TRBV13 and TRBJ2-2, with 9 bases fitting TRBD2. The CDR3: CASSSYWRGGPSSGELFF. The DNA for the CDR3 is TGTGCCAGCAGCTCATACTGGCGGGGGGGCCCTTCTTCCGGGGAGCTGTTTTTT.